This note documents a single T cell receptor (beta chain) sequence. Primed by a sample-barcoded 5' primer and a J-beta primer mix, a second PCR proceeded for 7 to 11 cycles. TCRdb passed the 5' RACE reads through MiXCR, listing each CDR3 protein once. The sample yields more than 800,000 distinct CDR3 sequences, under 45% seen once. Aged roughly 6 to 100, donors were systemically healthy Caucasians from Russia. This CDR3 comprises 14 residues. The V and J ends lost 7 bases and 4 bases respectively, with 14 bases between them. These data come from a study of blood T cells in healthy people across ages. The sequence was obtained from a woman aged 55-69 years in good health. Input material: blood. The chain uses TRBV12-3 or TRBV12-4 and TRBJ2-1; D may be TRBD1 (6 bases). The CDR3 region is CASNFRTAYNEQFF. CDR3 in DNA: TGTGCCAGCAACTTCAGGACAGCGTACAATGAGCAGTTCTTC.